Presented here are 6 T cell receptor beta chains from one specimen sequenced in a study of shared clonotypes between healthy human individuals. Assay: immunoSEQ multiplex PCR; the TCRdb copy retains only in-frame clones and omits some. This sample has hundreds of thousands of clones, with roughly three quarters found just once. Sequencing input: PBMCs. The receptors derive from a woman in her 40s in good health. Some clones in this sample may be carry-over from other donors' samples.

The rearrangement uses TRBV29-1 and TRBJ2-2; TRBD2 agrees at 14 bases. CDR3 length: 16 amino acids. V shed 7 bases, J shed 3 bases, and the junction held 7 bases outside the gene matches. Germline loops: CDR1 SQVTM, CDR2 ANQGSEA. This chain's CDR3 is CSGLGLAGGDTGELFF. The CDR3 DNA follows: TGCAGCGGCCTCGGACTAGCGGGAGGCGACACCGGGGAGCTGTTTTTT.

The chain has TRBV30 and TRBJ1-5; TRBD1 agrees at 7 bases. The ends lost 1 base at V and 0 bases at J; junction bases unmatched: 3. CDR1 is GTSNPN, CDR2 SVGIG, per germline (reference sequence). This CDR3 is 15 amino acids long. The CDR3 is CAWSGDRLSNQPQHF. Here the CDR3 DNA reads TGTGCCTGGAGTGGGGACAGACTTAGCAATCAGCCCCAGCATTTT. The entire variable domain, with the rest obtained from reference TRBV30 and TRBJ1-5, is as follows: SQTIHQWPATLVQPVGSPLSLECTVEGTSNPNLYWYRQAAGRGLQLLFYSVGIGQISSEVPQNLSASRPQDRQFILSSKKLLLSDSGFYLCAWSGDRLSNQPQHFGDGTRLSIL.

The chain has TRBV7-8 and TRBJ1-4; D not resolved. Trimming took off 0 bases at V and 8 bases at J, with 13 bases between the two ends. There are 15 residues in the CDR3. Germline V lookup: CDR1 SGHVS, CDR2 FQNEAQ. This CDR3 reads CASSLAAEVGEKLFF. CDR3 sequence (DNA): TGTGCCAGCAGCTTAGCAGCCGAAGTTGGAGAAAAACTGTTTTTT.

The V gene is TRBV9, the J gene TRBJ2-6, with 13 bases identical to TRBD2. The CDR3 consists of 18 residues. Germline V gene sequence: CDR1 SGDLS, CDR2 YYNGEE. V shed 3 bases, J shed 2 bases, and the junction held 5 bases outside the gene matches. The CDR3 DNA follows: TGTGCCAGCAGCGGAACTAGCGGGAGGGCCCCTGGGGCCAACGTCCTGACTTTC. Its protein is CASSGTSGRAPGANVLTF.

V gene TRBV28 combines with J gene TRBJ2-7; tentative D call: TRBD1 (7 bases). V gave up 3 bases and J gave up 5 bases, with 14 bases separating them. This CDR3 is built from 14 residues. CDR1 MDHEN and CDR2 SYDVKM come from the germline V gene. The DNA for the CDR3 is TGTGCCAGCAGTTTCAGATCAGGGGGGCACGAGCAGTACTTC. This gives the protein CASSFRSGGHEQYF.

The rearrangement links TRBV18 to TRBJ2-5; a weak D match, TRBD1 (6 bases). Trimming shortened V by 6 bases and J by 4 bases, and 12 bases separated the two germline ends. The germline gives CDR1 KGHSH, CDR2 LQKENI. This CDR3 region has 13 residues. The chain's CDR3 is CASSPGHTETQYF. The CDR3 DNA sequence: TGTGCCAGCTCCCCGGGACACACAGAGACCCAGTACTTC.